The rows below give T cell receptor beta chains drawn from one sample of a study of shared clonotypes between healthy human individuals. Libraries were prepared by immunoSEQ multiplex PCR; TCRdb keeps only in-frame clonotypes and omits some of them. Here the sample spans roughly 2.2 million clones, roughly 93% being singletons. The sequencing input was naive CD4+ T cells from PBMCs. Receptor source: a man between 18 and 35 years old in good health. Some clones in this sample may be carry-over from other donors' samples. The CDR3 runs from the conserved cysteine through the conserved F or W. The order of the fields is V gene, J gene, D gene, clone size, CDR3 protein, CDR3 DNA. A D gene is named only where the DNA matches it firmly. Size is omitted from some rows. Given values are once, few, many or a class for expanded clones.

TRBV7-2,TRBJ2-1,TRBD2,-,CASSLGTSDYNEQFF,TGTGCCAGCAGCTTAGGGACTAGCGACTACAATGAGCAGTTCTTC
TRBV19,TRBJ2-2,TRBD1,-,CASSGTAPTGELFF,TGTGCCAGTAGTGGGACAGCCCCTACCGGGGAGCTGTTTTTT
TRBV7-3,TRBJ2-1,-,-,CASSLAAGGREQFF,TGTGCCAGCAGCTTAGCCGCTGGGGGCCGCGAGCAGTTCTTC
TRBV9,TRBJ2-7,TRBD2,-,CASSVSASGSYEQYF,TGTGCCAGCAGCGTATCGGCTAGCGGGAGCTACGAGCAGTACTTC
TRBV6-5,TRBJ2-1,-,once,CASGRETGAYNEQFF,TGTGCCAGCGGACGGGAGACGGGAGCCTACAATGAGCAGTTCTTC
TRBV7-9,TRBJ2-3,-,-,CASSLTGFSTDTQYF,TGTGCCAGCAGCTTAACAGGGTTTAGCACAGATACGCAGTATTTT
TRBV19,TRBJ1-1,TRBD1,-,CASRPDRATEAFF,TGTGCCAGTAGACCAGACAGGGCCACTGAAGCTTTCTTT
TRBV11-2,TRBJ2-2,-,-,CASSQRVTGELFF,TGTGCCAGCAGCCAAAGGGTCACCGGGGAGCTGTTTTTT
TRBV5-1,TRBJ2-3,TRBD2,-,CASGPIAGSTDTQYF,TGCGCCAGCGGACCCATAGCGGGGAGCACAGATACGCAGTATTTT
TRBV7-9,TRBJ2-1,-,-,CASSLRRGNIGYNEQFF,TGTGCCAGCAGCTTAAGAAGGGGCAATATCGGTTACAATGAGCAGTTCTTC
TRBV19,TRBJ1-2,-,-,CASNPDKAGRYGYTF,TGTGCCAGTAACCCCGACAAGGCAGGGCGCTATGGCTACACCTTC
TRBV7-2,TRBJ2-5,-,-,CASSFGGQETQYF,TGTGCCAGCAGCTTTGGAGGCCAAGAGACCCAGTACTTC
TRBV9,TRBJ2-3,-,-,CASTEGPETDTQYF,TGTGCCAGCACCGAGGGGCCCGAAACAGATACGCAGTATTTT
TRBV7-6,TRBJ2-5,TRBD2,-,CASSRGLAGLYQETQYF,TGTGCCAGCAGCCGTGGACTAGCGGGATTGTACCAAGAGACCCAGTACTTC
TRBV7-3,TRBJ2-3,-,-,CASSLITGDTQYF,TGTGCCAGCAGCTTAATCACGGGAGATACGCAGTATTTT
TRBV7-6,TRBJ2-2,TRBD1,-,CASSLVTGQGAPWLFF,TGTGCCAGCAGCTTAGTGACGGGACAGGGGGCCCCCTGGCTGTTTTTT
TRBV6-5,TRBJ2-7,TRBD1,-,CASSNRQGGTGEQYF,TGTGCCAGCAGTAACAGACAGGGGGGTACGGGCGAGCAGTACTTC
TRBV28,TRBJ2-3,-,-,CASSLGAGRASDTQYF,TGTGCCAGCAGTTTGGGGGCCGGCCGCGCGTCAGATACGCAGTATTTT
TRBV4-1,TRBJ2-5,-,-,CASSQMMVAAQETQYF,TGCGCCAGCAGCCAAATGATGGTAGCCGCCCAAGAGACCCAGTACTTC
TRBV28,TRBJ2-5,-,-,CASSLVSRGQETQYF,TGTGCCAGCAGTTTAGTATCAAGGGGGCAAGAGACCCAGTACTTC
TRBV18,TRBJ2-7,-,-,CASSPYQPLSWGSYEQYF,TGTGCCAGCTCACCATATCAGCCTCTAAGTTGGGGATCCTACGAGCAGTACTTC
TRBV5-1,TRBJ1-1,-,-,CASSLNQGNTEAFF,TGCGCCAGCAGCTTGAACCAGGGGAACACTGAAGCTTTCTTT
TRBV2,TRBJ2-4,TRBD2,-,CASSGGLANIQYF,TGTGCCAGCAGTGGGGGACTAGCGAACATTCAGTACTTC
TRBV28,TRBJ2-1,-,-,CASSLWGGRQGPSNEQFF,TGTGCCAGCAGTTTATGGGGGGGGAGGCAGGGGCCTTCCAATGAGCAGTTCTTC
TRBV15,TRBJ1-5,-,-,CATSRGGASNQPQHF,TGTGCCACCAGCAGGGGGGGCGCTAGCAATCAGCCCCAGCATTTT
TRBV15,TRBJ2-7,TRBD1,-,CATSRDGQGGVDEQYF,TGTGCCACCAGCAGAGATGGACAGGGAGGCGTCGACGAGCAGTACTTC
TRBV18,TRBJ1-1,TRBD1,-,CASKEGAITEAFF,TGTGCCAGCAAAGAGGGGGCTATCACTGAAGCTTTCTTT
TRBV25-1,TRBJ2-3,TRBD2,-,CASSGGLAGARDTQYF,TGTGCCAGCAGTGGGGGACTAGCGGGAGCGAGAGATACGCAGTATTTT
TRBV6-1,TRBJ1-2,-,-,CASSETVTESYGYTF,TGTGCCAGCAGTGAAACCGTGACAGAATCCTATGGCTACACCTTC
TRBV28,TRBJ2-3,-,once,CASKVSTDTQYF,TGTGCCAGCAAAGTGAGCACAGATACGCAGTATTTT
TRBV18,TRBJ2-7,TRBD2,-,CASSRPGLAGTYEQYF,TGTGCCAGCTCCCGGCCGGGACTAGCGGGCACCTACGAGCAGTACTTC
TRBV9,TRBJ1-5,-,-,CARALGQPQHF,TGTGCCAGGGCTCTGGGTCAGCCCCAGCATTTT
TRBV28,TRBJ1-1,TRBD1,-,CASSWVGQKAFF,TGTGCCAGCAGTTGGGTGGGACAGAAGGCTTTCTTT
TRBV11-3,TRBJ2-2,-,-,CASSPGTPSGPITGELFF,TGTGCCAGCAGCCCCGGGACGCCCTCGGGCCCCATCACCGGGGAGCTGTTTTTT
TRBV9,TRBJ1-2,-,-,CASSLSPTPEPYGYTF,TGTGCCAGCAGCCTCTCTCCAACCCCCGAACCCTATGGCTACACCTTC
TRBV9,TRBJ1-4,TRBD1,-,CASSPRQGGGNEKLFF,TGTGCCAGCAGCCCCCGACAGGGAGGAGGTAATGAAAAACTGTTTTTT
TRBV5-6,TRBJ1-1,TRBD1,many,CASRKFTGDPEAFF,TGTGCCAGCAGAAAATTCACAGGGGACCCTGAAGCTTTCTTT
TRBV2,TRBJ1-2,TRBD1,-,CASSAYRQGGNGYTF,TGTGCCAGCAGCGCCTACCGTCAGGGGGGAAACGGCTACACCTTC
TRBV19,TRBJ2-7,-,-,CASSRLLRSYEQYF,TGTGCCAGTAGCCGGCTCCTTAGAAGCTACGAGCAGTACTTC
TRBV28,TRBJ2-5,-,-,CASSLVWGTQYF,TGTGCCAGCAGTTTGGTGTGGGGGACCCAGTACTTC
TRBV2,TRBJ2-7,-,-,CASSGISYEQYF,TGTGCCAGCAGTGGGATTTCCTACGAGCAGTACTTC
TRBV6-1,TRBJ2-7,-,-,CASSRDRSSYEQYF,TGTGCCAGCAGTCGGGACCGAAGCTCCTACGAGCAGTACTTC
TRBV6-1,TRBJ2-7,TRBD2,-,CASGGGSYEQYF,TGTGCCAGCGGGGGGGGGAGCTACGAGCAGTACTTC
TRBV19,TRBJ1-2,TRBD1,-,CASRRHKGTDNYGYTF,TGTGCCAGTAGACGCCACAAAGGGACAGATAACTATGGCTACACCTTC
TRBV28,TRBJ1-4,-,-,CASSYSGPPNEKLFF,TGTGCCAGCAGTTACTCGGGGCCCCCTAATGAAAAACTGTTTTTT
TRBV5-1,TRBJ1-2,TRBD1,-,CASSTRDRGVPYGYTF,TGCGCCAGCAGCACCCGGGACAGGGGGGTCCCCTATGGCTACACCTTC
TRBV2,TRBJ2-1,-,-,CASTRIRVLFF,TGTGCCAGCACGCGGATACGGGTCCTGTTCTTC
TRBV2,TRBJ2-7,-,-,CASSERGAPDHYEQYF,TGTGCCAGCAGTGAACGGGGAGCGCCGGACCACTACGAGCAGTACTTC
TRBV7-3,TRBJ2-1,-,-,CASSSGASAYNEQFF,TGTGCCAGCAGCTCAGGGGCTAGCGCGTACAATGAGCAGTTCTTC
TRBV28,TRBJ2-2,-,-,CANVDRNTGELFF,TGTGCCAATGTGGACAGAAACACCGGGGAGCTGTTTTTT
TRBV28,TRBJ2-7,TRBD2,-,CASSPQGGREANEQYF,TGTGCCAGCAGTCCCCAAGGGGGGCGGGAGGCAAACGAGCAGTACTTC
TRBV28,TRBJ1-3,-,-,CASLSDLGTNTIYF,TGTGCCAGCCTCTCGGACTTGGGCACAAACACCATATATTTT
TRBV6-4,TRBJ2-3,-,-,CASSDRAGSTDTQYF,TGTGCCAGCAGTGACCGGGCGGGGAGCACAGATACGCAGTATTTT
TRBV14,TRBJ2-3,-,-,CASSQDGGVGTDTQYF,TGTGCCAGCAGCCAAGATGGCGGGGTTGGCACAGATACGCAGTATTTT
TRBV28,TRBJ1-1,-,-,CASSLGSGREGTEAFF,TGTGCCAGCAGTTTGGGGTCGGGCAGGGAGGGTACTGAAGCTTTCTTT
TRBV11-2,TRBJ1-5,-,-,CASSATGGQPQHF,TGTGCCAGCAGCGCCACAGGCGGTCAGCCCCAGCATTTT
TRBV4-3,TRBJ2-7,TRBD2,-,CASSQGGGSEQYF,TGCGCCAGCAGCCAAGGGGGGGGGTCCGAGCAGTACTTC
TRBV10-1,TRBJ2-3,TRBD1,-,CASSDPGTGTTDTQYF,TGCGCCAGCAGCGACCCCGGGACAGGGACCACAGATACGCAGTATTTT
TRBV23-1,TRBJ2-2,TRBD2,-,CASSQRRLAGDVGELFF,TGCGCCAGCAGTCAACGTCGACTAGCGGGAGACGTAGGGGAGCTGTTTTTT